One and the same sample provided the 10 T cell receptor beta chains below, sequenced in a study of blood T cell repertoires in COVID-19. Using immunoSEQ multiplex PCR, the repertoire was profiled, and TCRdb retains in-frame clones only, with some absent. The sample yields about 47,000 clones, over 70% seen once. Sequenced input: peripheral blood. The receptors originated from a woman aged 60-70 years with acute or convalescent COVID-19.

The V call is TRBV11-2, the J call TRBJ2-1, with D possibly TRBD1 on 5 matching bases. This CDR3 comprises 14 residues. V gave up 5 bases and J gave up 4 bases, with 12 bases separating them. The germline CDR1 and CDR2 sequences are SGHAT and FQNNGV. The CDR3 nucleotides read TGTGCCAGCAGCGTCGACAGCTATTACAATGAGCAGTTCTTC. This translates into CASSVDSYYNEQFF.

The chain uses TRBV18 and TRBJ1-2, with D possibly TRBD1 on 5 matching bases. The CDR3 runs 14 residues. V was pared by 4 bases and J by 0 bases, with 9 bases between. Per the germline V gene, CDR1 is KGHSH and CDR2 is LQKENI. The chain's CDR3 is CASSLDKANYGYTF. The CDR3 DNA sequence: TGTGCCAGCTCACTGGACAAAGCTAACTATGGCTACACCTTC.

The genes are TRBV7-2 and TRBJ1-5; D gene ambiguous. The V and J ends lost 1 base and 2 bases respectively, with 9 bases between them. Germline values: CDR1 SGHTA, CDR2 FQGNSA. The CDR3 runs 15 residues. The CDR3 nucleotides are TGTGCCAGCAGCTTAGGCCGACAAGGCAATCAGCCCCAGCATTTT. This codes for CASSLGRQGNQPQHF.

The V call is TRBV5-1, the J call TRBJ2-3, with D perhaps TRBD1 (6 bases). The V end was cut by 5 bases, the J end by 2 bases, with 12 bases between. This CDR3 contains 14 residues. Looked up from germline, CDR1 is SGHRS and CDR2 is YFSETQ. CDR3 amino acids: CASSRDNPTDTQYF. CDR3 DNA: TGCGCCAGCAGTCGGGACAACCCCACAGATACGCAGTATTTT.

This chain joins TRBV5-6 and TRBJ2-7, with 7 nucleotides matching TRBD1. This CDR3 region has 14 residues. Trimming removed 0 bases from V and 5 bases from J; junction bases left unmatched: 5. Germline-derived CDR1 and CDR2 are SGHDT and YYEEEE. The CDR3 coding sequence is TGTGCCAGCAGCTTGGTTGACAGGGTAGACGAGCAGTACTTC. As protein: CASSLVDRVDEQYF. The full variable domain, in which reference TRBV5-6 and TRBJ2-7 provide the parts outside the CDR3, is DAGVTQSPTHLIKTRGQQVTLRCSPKSGHDTVSWYQQALGQGPQFIFQYYEEEERQRGNFPDRFSGHQFPNYSSELNVNALLLGDSALYLCASSLVDRVDEQYFGPGTRLTVT.

V is TRBV15 and J is TRBJ2-1; the match to TRBD2 covers 7 bases. The CDR3 runs to 17 residues. The germline V gene has CDR1 LNHNV and CDR2 YYDKDF (reference sequence). V shed 0 bases, J shed 3 bases, and the junction held 8 bases outside the gene matches. This CDR3 reads CATSRDFRAGDYNEQFF. In nucleotides, the CDR3 is TGTGCCACCAGCAGAGATTTCCGGGCGGGGGACTACAATGAGCAGTTCTTC.

This clone came up a few times. The CDR3 DNA sequence: TGTGCCAGCAGTTGGCTAGCGGGGATAAACAATGAGCAGTTCTTC. It codes for CASSWLAGINNEQFF. The chain links TRBV6-2 or TRBV6-3 to TRBJ2-1, with 9 bases fitting TRBD2. The CDR3 covers 15 residues. The V gene's germline CDR1 is MNHEY and CDR2 SVGEGT. V lost 4 bases and J lost 5; bases outside the gene matches: 6.

V and J are TRBV6-5 and TRBJ2-2, with 11 bases matching TRBD1. The CDR3 consists of 15 residues. From germline, CDR1 is MNHEY and CDR2 SVGAGI. Germline trimming cut 6 bases from V and 4 bases from J; bases unmatched to any gene: 4. Here the CDR3 reads CASRDRGLRTGELFF. Written as DNA, the CDR3 is TGTGCCAGCAGGGACAGGGGGCTTCGCACCGGGGAGCTGTTTTTT.

The chain has TRBV29-1 and TRBJ2-7; a weak D match, TRBD1 (6 bases). This CDR3 spans 11 amino acids. V gave up 2 bases and J gave up 5 bases, with 7 bases separating them. Per the germline V gene, CDR1 is SQVTM and CDR2 is ANQGSEA. The CDR3 protein is CSVETGNEQYF. The CDR3 region has the DNA TGCAGCGTTGAAACAGGGAACGAGCAGTACTTC.

V is TRBV25-1 and J is TRBJ1-5; D is perhaps TRBD1 (6 bases). V lost 6 bases to trimming and J lost 4 bases, with 13 bases between them. Germline values: CDR1 MGHDK, CDR2 SYGVNS. This CDR3 is 14 amino acids long. The CDR3 nucleotides read TGTGCCAGCAGCCTCAGAGGGGGTAATCAGCCCCAGCATTTT. It translates to CASSLRGGNQPQHF.